This TCR beta chain was captured in a study of T cell responses to AZD1222 COVID-19 vaccine. General study findings and limits: CD4 TCRs covered the whole spike, strongest at regions 160-218 and 743-854. Repertoire samples came only from after the peak T cell response.

In the case of this clone: Its antigen is undetermined.

Germline CDR1 is SGHNT and CDR2 is YYREEE (reference sequence). CDR3 size: 14 residues. The V end was cut by 6 bases, the J end by 4 bases, with 16 bases between. Clones were sequenced by immunoSEQ multiplex PCR, and TCRdb holds only the in-frame ones, with some missing. The sample records approximately 90,000 clones, about nine tenths being singletons. The source is an adult in good health. The starting material was peripheral blood, obtained on day 0 of AZD1222 vaccination. The chain combines TRBV5-4 with TRBJ1-2; D unresolved. The CDR3 DNA sequence: TGTGCCAGCACCCCCTGGCGGCTCCTCTATGGCTACACCTTC. Residues: CASTPWRLLYGYTF.